This TCR beta chain was identified during a study of T cell repertoires in cytomegalovirus infection. In the study overall: TCR beta signatures that were public indicated CMV infection and matching HLA type.

One entry per CDR3 protein, called by TCRdb with MiXCR from the reads. The repertoire holds 500,000 or so distinct CDR3 sequences, with 16% as singletons. Overall study findings and caveats: Adding up the frequency of public TCR beta families identified people who carried CMV plus the relevant HLA. HLA-C-restricted CMV-specific TCR beta clonotypes prevailed in the ex vivo response.

This clonotype was counted at least ten times. The antigen is not known. The CDR3 has 17 amino acids. With 6 bases clipped from V and 2 bases from J, the junction kept 15 bases outside the gene matches. Per the germline V gene, CDR1 is SEHNR and CDR2 is FQNEAQ (reference sequence). This receptor was taken from a human donor in good health (CMV status not recorded). Some clones in this sample may be carry-over from other donors' samples. The specimen sequenced was CD8+ T cells from PBMCs. V is TRBV7-9 and J is TRBJ2-5; 7 nucleotides line up with TRBD2. The CDR3 loop reads CASRNLIGEGWQETQYF. In DNA, the CDR3 is TGTGCCAGCAGAAACCTCATTGGGGAGGGTTGGCAAGAGACCCAGTACTTC.